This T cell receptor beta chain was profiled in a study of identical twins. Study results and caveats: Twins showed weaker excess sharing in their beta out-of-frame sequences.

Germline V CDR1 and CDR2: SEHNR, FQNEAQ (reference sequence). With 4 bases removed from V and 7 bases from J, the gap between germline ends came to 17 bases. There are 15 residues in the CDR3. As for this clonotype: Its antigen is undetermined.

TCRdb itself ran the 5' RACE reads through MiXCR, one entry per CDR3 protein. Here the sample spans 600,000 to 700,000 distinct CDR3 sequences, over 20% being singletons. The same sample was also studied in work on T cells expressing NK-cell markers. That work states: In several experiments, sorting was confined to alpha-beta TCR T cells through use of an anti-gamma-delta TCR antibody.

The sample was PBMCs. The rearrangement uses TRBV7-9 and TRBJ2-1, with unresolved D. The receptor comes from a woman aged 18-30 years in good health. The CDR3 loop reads CASSSYQDWRNEQFF. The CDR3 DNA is TGTGCCAGCAGCTCCTACCAAGACTGGCGGAATGAGCAGTTCTTC.